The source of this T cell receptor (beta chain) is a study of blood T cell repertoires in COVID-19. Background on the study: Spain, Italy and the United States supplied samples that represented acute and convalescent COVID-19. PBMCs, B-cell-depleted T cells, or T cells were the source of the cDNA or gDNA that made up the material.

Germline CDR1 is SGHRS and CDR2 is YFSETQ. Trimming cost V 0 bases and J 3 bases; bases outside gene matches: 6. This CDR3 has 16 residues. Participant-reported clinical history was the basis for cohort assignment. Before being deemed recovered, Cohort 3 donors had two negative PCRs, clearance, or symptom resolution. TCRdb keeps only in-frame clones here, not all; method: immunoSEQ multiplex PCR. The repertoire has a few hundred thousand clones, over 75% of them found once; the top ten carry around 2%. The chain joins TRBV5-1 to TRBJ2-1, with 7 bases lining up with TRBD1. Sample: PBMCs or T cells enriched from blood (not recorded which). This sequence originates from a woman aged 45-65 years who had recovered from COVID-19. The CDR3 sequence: CASSLDGTANYNEQFF. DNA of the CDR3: TGCGCCAGCAGCTTGGACGGGACAGCTAACTACAATGAGCAGTTCTTC.